The 11 T cell receptor beta chains below come from one sample, sequenced in a study of OX40 agonist ivuxolimab in advanced cancers. Repertoires were generated with immunoSEQ multiplex PCR, while TCRdb's copy carries only in-frame clones and drops some. The repertoire holds 65,000 to 75,000 clones, with 80% to 90% as singletons. Here the sequenced sample was CD4+ or CD8+ T cells sorted from blood, taken in a trial of the OX40 agonist ivuxolimab. Source of these receptors: an adult with an advanced solid tumor such as melanoma, head and neck, liver or kidney cancer.

As DNA, the CDR3 is TGTGCCTGGAGTGTAAGAATAGGGTCAGGGGATGAAAAACTGTTTTTT. Its protein is CAWSVRIGSGDEKLFF. This chain links TRBV30 with TRBJ1-4; TRBD1 might be the D (6 bases). Germline V lookup: CDR1 GTSNPN, CDR2 SVGIG (reference sequence). The CDR3 spans 16 residues. V was clipped by 0 bases and J by 6 bases, with 17 bases between them.

V gene TRBV6-4 combines with J gene TRBJ2-3; no definite D call. With 0 bases removed from V and 2 bases from J, the gap between germline ends came to 3 bases. The germline V gene has CDR1 MRHNA and CDR2 SNTAGT. This CDR3 has 13 residues. This CDR3 reads CASSDSVTDTQYF. CDR3 nucleotides: TGTGCCAGCAGTGACTCAGTCACAGATACGCAGTATTTT.

This chain joins TRBV4-3 and TRBJ1-6; D ambiguous. This CDR3 has 13 amino acids. Germline-derived CDR1 and CDR2 are LGHNA and YSLEER. V was trimmed by 0 bases and J by 6 bases, leaving 3 bases between them. This chain's CDR3 is CASSQEINSPLHF. CDR3 DNA: TGCGCCAGCAGCCAAGAGATTAATTCACCCCTCCACTTT.

The chain has TRBV10-3 and TRBJ2-7; no firm D call. The CDR3 is 14 residues long. Looked up from germline, CDR1 is ENHRY and CDR2 is SYGVKD. The germline V and J ends were trimmed by 0 bases and 0 bases, with 6 bases remaining between them. The CDR3 here is CAISESSRSYEQYF. Written as DNA, the CDR3 is TGTGCCATCAGTGAGTCGTCCCGCTCCTACGAGCAGTACTTC.

V and J are TRBV5-1 and TRBJ1-1; D might be TRBD1 (6 bases). The CDR3 has 15 residues. The V end lost 3 bases, the J end lost 5 bases, and 17 bases lay between the germline ends. Germline V gene lookup returns CDR1 SGHRS and CDR2 YFSETQ. CDR3 bases: TGCGCCAGCAGCTCCCAAACAGGGTATTCAACTGAAGCTTTCTTT. Its translation is CASSSQTGYSTEAFF.

The chain uses TRBV11-2 and TRBJ1-6; the D gene is possibly TRBD1 (6 bases). V lost 2 bases, J lost 9 bases, and 14 bases lay in between. The CDR3 sequence is 15 residues long. Germline CDR1 SGHAT, CDR2 FQNNGV. The CDR3 DNA sequence: TGTGCCAGCAGCTTAAGACAGGCCCGAAGTTCACCCCTCCACTTT. It is translated as CASSLRQARSSPLHF.

This chain connects TRBV2 to TRBJ1-1; a weak D match, TRBD1 (5 bases). CDR1 is SNHLY, CDR2 FYNNEI, per germline. The V end was cut by 10 bases, the J end by 3 bases, with 9 bases between. The CDR3 consists of 11 residues. The CDR3 DNA reads TGTGCCACCCTAGGGGACACTGAAGCTTTCTTT. Its translation is CATLGDTEAFF. The full variable domain, in which reference TRBV2 and TRBJ1-1 provide the parts outside the CDR3, is EPEVTQTPSHQVTQMGQEVILRCVPISNHLYFYWYRQILGQKVEFLVSFYNNEISEKSEIFDDQFSVERPDGSNFTLKIRSTKLEDSAMYFCATLGDTEAFFGQGTRLTVV.

The genes are TRBV5-1 and TRBJ2-5, with D possibly TRBD1 on 6 matching bases. Trimming stripped 2 bases from V and 5 bases from J, with 10 bases between. The CDR3 runs 13 residues. Germline V lookup: CDR1 SGHRS, CDR2 YFSETQ. CDR3 sequence: CASSFQGMETQYF. For the CDR3, the DNA is TGCGCCAGCAGCTTTCAGGGGATGGAGACCCAGTACTTC.

The chain carries TRBV10-3 and TRBJ2-7; perhaps TRBD1 as D (5 bases). The V end lost 3 bases, the J end lost 0 bases, and 9 bases lay between the germline ends. Germline CDR1 ENHRY, CDR2 SYGVKD. The CDR3 has 14 amino acids. The CDR3 region is CAISEVTDSYEQYF. CDR3 nucleotide sequence: TGTGCCATCAGTGAAGTGACAGACTCCTACGAGCAGTACTTC.

V usage is TRBV18 and J usage is TRBJ2-2; D might be TRBD1 (5 bases). Trimming took 2 bases from V and 2 from J, leaving 12 bases between them. Germline assignment: CDR1 KGHSH and CDR2 LQKENI. The CDR3 is 16 residues long. CDR3 loop: CASSPYGQGNTGELFF. The CDR3 bases are TGTGCCAGCTCACCATATGGCCAGGGAAACACCGGGGAGCTGTTTTTT.

The chain joins TRBV29-1 to TRBJ2-7; maybe TRBD1 (6 bases). The V end lost 6 bases, the J end lost 2 bases, and 8 bases lay between the germline ends. The CDR3 has 11 amino acids. Germline CDR1 is SQVTM and CDR2 is ANQGSEA. The CDR3 sequence is CSVRDTYEQYF. The CDR3 bases are TGCAGCGTGAGGGACACCTACGAGCAGTACTTC.